This note documents a single TCR beta chain sequence. Germline-derived CDR1 and CDR2 are KGHDR and SFDVKD. The V end was cut by 5 bases, the J end by 7 bases, with 14 bases between. This CDR3 region has 14 residues. Assay: immunoSEQ multiplex PCR; the TCRdb copy retains only in-frame clones and omits some. This table holds approximately 89,000 clones, about 82% found once. These data originate in a study of blood T cell repertoires in COVID-19. The sequence was obtained from a woman aged 70 to 79 with active or convalescent COVID-19. This rearrangement joins TRBV24-1 to TRBJ2-1, with D maybe TRBD2 (5 bases). Sequenced material: peripheral blood. CDR3 bases: TGTGCCACCAGTGGTTCAGCCAGAGGGAATGAGCAGTTCTTC. Its translation is CATSGSARGNEQFF.